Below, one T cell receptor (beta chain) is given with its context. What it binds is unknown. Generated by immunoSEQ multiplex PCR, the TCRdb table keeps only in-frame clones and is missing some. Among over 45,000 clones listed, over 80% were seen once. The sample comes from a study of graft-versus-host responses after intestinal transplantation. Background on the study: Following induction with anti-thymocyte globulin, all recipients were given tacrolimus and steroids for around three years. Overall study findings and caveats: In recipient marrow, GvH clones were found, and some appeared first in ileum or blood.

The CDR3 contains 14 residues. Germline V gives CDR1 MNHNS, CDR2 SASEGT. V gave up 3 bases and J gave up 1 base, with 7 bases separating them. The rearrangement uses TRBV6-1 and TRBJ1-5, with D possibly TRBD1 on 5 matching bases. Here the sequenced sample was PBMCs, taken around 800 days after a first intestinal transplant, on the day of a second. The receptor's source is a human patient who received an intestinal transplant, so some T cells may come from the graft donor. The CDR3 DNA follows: TGTGCCAGCAGTGAGACAGAAAGCAATCAGCCCCAGCATTTT. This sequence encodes CASSETESNQPQHF.